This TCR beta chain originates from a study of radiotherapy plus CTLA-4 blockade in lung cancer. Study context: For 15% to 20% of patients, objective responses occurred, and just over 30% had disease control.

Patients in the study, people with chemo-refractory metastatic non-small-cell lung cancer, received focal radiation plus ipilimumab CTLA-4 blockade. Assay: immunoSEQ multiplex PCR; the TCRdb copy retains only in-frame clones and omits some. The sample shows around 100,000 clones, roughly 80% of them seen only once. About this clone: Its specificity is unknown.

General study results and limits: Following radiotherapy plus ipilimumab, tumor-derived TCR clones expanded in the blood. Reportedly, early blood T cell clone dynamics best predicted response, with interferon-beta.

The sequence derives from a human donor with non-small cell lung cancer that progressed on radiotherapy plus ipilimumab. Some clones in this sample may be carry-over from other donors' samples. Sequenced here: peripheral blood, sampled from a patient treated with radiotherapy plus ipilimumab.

The CDR3 coding sequence is TGTGCCAGCAGCCAATTCTCGGCAGGATACACTGAAGCTTTCTTT. It encodes CASSQFSAGYTEAFF. This chain joins TRBV7-8 and TRBJ1-1, with no clear D. Trimming left V 5 bases short and J 3 bases short, with 16 bases between. The germline V gene has CDR1 SGHVS and CDR2 FQNEAQ. CDR3 length: 15 residues.